A selection of T cell receptor beta chains follows, all from one sample in a study of cytomegalovirus exposure and HLA in healthy donors. Clones were sequenced by immunoSEQ multiplex PCR, and TCRdb holds only the in-frame ones, with some missing. The repertoire has some 170,000 clones, around three quarters of them found once; the top ten carry about 2%. The sample was PBMCs. These receptors all stem from a man between 40 and 49 years old in good health and CMV-seronegative. Each CDR3 is given with its conserved first and last residue. Each record gives: V gene, clone size, J gene, D gene, CDR3 DNA, CDR3 protein. The D gene is left open where the match is weak. Part of the rows lack a size; the others show once, few, many or a class for expanded clones.

TRBV4-3	NA	TRBJ2-1	TRBD2	TGCGCCAGCAGCCAAGATTGGCTAGCGGGAGCGGATGAGCAGTTCTTC	CASSQDWLAGADEQFF
TRBV5-6	NA	TRBJ2-7	NA	TGTGCCAGCAGCTTGGGGGGGCCATATTACGAGCAGTACTTC	CASSLGGPYYEQYF
TRBV6-5	NA	TRBJ2-2	TRBD2	TGTGCCAGCAGTCAACTAGCGGGCAACACCGGGGAGCTGTTTTTT	CASSQLAGNTGELFF
TRBV2	NA	TRBJ1-4	NA	TGTGCCAGCAGTATTAGGGGGAATGAAAAACTGTTTTTT	CASSIRGNEKLFF
TRBV27	NA	TRBJ1-5	NA	TGTGCCAGCAGTTTGGACAGCACCTATCAGCCCCAGCATTTT	CASSLDSTYQPQHF
TRBV29-1	NA	TRBJ1-5	TRBD1	TGCAGCTCCTTGGGACAGCTCAATCAGCCCCAGCATTTT	CSSLGQLNQPQHF
TRBV5-4	NA	TRBJ1-2	NA	TGTGCCAGCAGCTTGGTAGCAGGGGAGGGGGATGGCTACACCTTC	CASSLVAGEGDGYTF
TRBV7-8	NA	TRBJ1-2	TRBD1	TGTGCCAGCAGTCACGACAGGGATGGCTACACCTTC	CASSHDRDGYTF
TRBV2	once	TRBJ1-1	NA	TGTGCCAGCAGTGACGTGACGGAGACTGAAGCTTTCTTT	CASSDVTETEAFF
TRBV20-1	NA	TRBJ2-5	NA	TGCAGTGCTAGAGTAAAAGGAGGGCAGTACTTC	CSARVKGGQYF
TRBV5-4	NA	TRBJ1-1	NA	TGTGCCAGCAGCTTTCAAGTGGGGGGAACTGAAGCTTTCTTT	CASSFQVGGTEAFF
TRBV7-9	NA	TRBJ2-1	TRBD2	TGTTCCAGCCTCCACCACATAAAGCGGGACTCCTACAATGAGCAGTTCTTC	CSSLHHIKRDSYNEQFF
TRBV25-1	NA	TRBJ2-2	NA	TGTGCCAGCAGTACCACGACATTGCGGGAGCTGTTTTTT	CASSTTTLRELFF
TRBV7-8	NA	TRBJ2-7	NA	TGTGCCAGCAGCTGGACGGACAGTCCAAGCTCCTACGAGCAGTACTTC	CASSWTDSPSSYEQYF
TRBV7-9	NA	TRBJ2-5	NA	TGTTCCAGCAGCCCTCCTTACGGACAGCACCAAGAGACCCAGTACTTC	CSSSPPYGQHQETQYF
TRBV5-4	NA	TRBJ2-1	NA	TGTGCCAGCAGCTTGTCGAATGAGCAGTTCTTC	CASSLSNEQFF
TRBV5-1	once	TRBJ2-7	TRBD2	TGCGCCAGCAGCTTAGGGAGCGGGAGAATTTACGAGCAGTACTTC	CASSLGSGRIYEQYF
TRBV7-8	NA	TRBJ1-1	TRBD1	TGTGCCAGCAGCGGACAGGCGAACACTGAAGCTTTCTTT	CASSGQANTEAFF
TRBV2	NA	TRBJ2-2	TRBD2	TGTGCCAGCAGTGCCATGAGCGGGACCAACACCGGGGAGCTGTTTTTT	CASSAMSGTNTGELFF
TRBV7-9	NA	TRBJ1-1	NA	TGTGCCAGCAGCTTAAGAACGGGGAACACTGAAGCTTTCTTT	CASSLRTGNTEAFF
TRBV18	NA	TRBJ2-3	TRBD2	TGTGCCAGCTCACCCCTCCCACCGGATAGCGGGAAATCAGATACGCAGTATTTT	CASSPLPPDSGKSDTQYF
TRBV18	NA	TRBJ1-1	TRBD1	TGTGCCAGCTCACCACTAATACAGGGGGCCCTGAACACTGAAGCTTTCTTT	CASSPLIQGALNTEAFF
TRBV27	NA	TRBJ2-1	NA	TGTGCCAGCAGTTTATCGGCTCCGAACAATGAGCAGTTCTTC	CASSLSAPNNEQFF
TRBV9	NA	TRBJ2-7	TRBD2	TGTGCCAGCAGCGTAGATGGAACGGGAGGCGGCTACGAGCAGTACTTC	CASSVDGTGGGYEQYF
TRBV11-2	NA	TRBJ2-1	TRBD2	TGTGCCAGCAGCGAAACTAGCGGGAGGCCCAATGAGCAGTTCTTC	CASSETSGRPNEQFF
TRBV28	once	TRBJ1-5	NA	TGTGCCAGCGGGGGGTCTGATCAGCCCCAGCATTTT	CASGGSDQPQHF
TRBV6-6	NA	TRBJ1-1	NA	TGTGCCAGCAGTAAGGGGAGGGACACTGAAGCTTTCTTT	CASSKGRDTEAFF
TRBV5-6	few	TRBJ2-3	TRBD2	TGTGCCAGCAGCCTTCTAGCGGGAATAGGGGCAGATACGCAGTATTTT	CASSLLAGIGADTQYF
TRBV9	NA	TRBJ1-5	TRBD1	TGTGCCAGCAGCCCCGGGACAGGTTACAATCAGCCCCAGCATTTT	CASSPGTGYNQPQHF
TRBV11-2	NA	TRBJ1-2	NA	TGTGCCAGCAGTACCCGGGATCTCTATGGCTACACCTTC	CASSTRDLYGYTF
TRBV11-2	NA	TRBJ1-1	NA	TGTGCCAGCAGCTCAGGTACCACTGAAGCTTTCTTT	CASSSGTTEAFF
TRBV28	NA	TRBJ1-2	TRBD1	TGTGCCAGCAGAACACAGGGGGCGTCTGGCTACACCTTC	CASRTQGASGYTF
TRBV29-1	NA	TRBJ2-5	TRBD1	TGCAGCGTTGAAGAAGGAGGCAGGGGGCGATCGGAGACCCAGTACTTC	CSVEEGGRGRSETQYF
TRBV10-3	NA	TRBJ2-5	NA	TGTGCCATCAGCTTATCCCAGGGGACCCAAGAGACCCAGTACTTC	CAISLSQGTQETQYF
TRBV5-4	NA	TRBJ2-1	NA	TGTGCCAGCAGCTTGGCCTCAGCGGTGAGTGAGCAGTTCTTC	CASSLASAVSEQFF
TRBV27	NA	TRBJ2-4	TRBD1	TGTGCCAGCAGTTTGTGGTTGGGACAGGGGCGCCCGACCTTC	CASSLWLGQGRPTF
TRBV29-1	once	TRBJ2-1	NA	TGCAGCGCCCACGCGACAGTCGGCAATGAGCAGTTCTTC	CSAHATVGNEQFF
TRBV6-5	NA	TRBJ1-2	TRBD1	TGTGCCAGCAGACCGGGACAGGGTTTTGTTGGCTACACCTTC	CASRPGQGFVGYTF
TRBV7-9	NA	TRBJ2-7	NA	TGTGCCAGCAGCTTAGTGGGCGGGACGCTGAACGAGCAGTACTTC	CASSLVGGTLNEQYF
TRBV19	few	TRBJ2-5	TRBD2	TGTGCCAGTAGTATAGACTGGGCGGGAGGGCCAGAGACCCAGTACTTC	CASSIDWAGGPETQYF
TRBV15	NA	TRBJ2-3	TRBD1	TGTGCCACCAGCAGAGACAGGGGGCCAGCAGATACGCAGTATTTT	CATSRDRGPADTQYF